The clone carrying this T cell receptor beta chain qualifies as medium-sized. What it binds is unknown. The CDR3 runs to 15 residues. This sample is drawn from a study of cytomegalovirus exposure and HLA in healthy donors. Notes on the study in general: In vitro checks showed that a few CMV-associated chains really do target CMV antigens.

Primers for the PCR totalled 60 Vbeta and 13 Jbeta. Libraries were prepared by immunoSEQ multiplex PCR; TCRdb keeps only in-frame clonotypes and omits some of them. The sample holds over 100,000 clones, roughly 80% seen once. The sequence was obtained from a man in his forties in good health and CMV-seronegative. Material: PBMCs. This chain joins TRBV21-1 and TRBJ2-7; TRBD1, the table's D call, was not compared with the DNA. TRBV21-1 is a pseudogene. The CDR3 bases are TGTGCCAGCAGCCCCTGGGACAGAAGATCCTACGAGCAGTACTTC. It encodes CASSPWDRRSYEQYF.